Listed below are T cell receptor beta chains from one sample, sequenced in a study of blood T cell repertoires in COVID-19. The protocol was immunoSEQ multiplex PCR, while the TCRdb copy is restricted to in-frame clones and leaves out a portion. The repertoire holds about 120,000 clones, with around 87% as singletons. Sequenced material: peripheral blood. The receptor source for this set is a woman in her seventies with acute or convalescent COVID-19. Both conserved end residues are part of each CDR3.

V gene | CDR3 protein
TRBV7-9 | CASSWGTYSNQPQHF
TRBV30 | CAWRSRTGGFTEAFF
TRBV4-2 | CASSQVSGGARETQYF
TRBV18 | CASSPSPTGSNQPQHF
TRBV7-2 | CASSLDGRTGREEKLFF
TRBV7-3 | CASSQDRSYEQYF
TRBV7-9 | CASSRDRIPNSPLHF
TRBV5-4 | CASSLDRGLVYGYTF
TRBV11-3 | CASSLEGANEKLFF
TRBV4-1 | CASSQLGQSYEQYF
TRBV5-1 | CASSSLSGTGVEQYF
TRBV28 | CASTKGDYEQYF
TRBV18 | CASSPPDIYEQYF
TRBV5-8 | CASSPGGAKNIQYF
TRBV7-5 | CVRSPSGQPNNQPQHF
TRBV7-2 | CASSFLGFGSPLHF
TRBV2 | CASKGGPYNEQFF
TRBV9 | CASSVGSGGMASTDTQYF
TRBV20-1 | CSASPPRGQGLMDTEAFF
TRBV30 | CAWSVTRGDNSPLHF
TRBV29-1 | CSVDPGTGGSDTQYF
TRBV7-9 | CASSLAGLGFYGYTF
TRBV7-3 | CASSLLTANTGELFF
TRBV3-1/TRBV3-2 | CASSQDVEGNYGYTF
TRBV6-6 | CASSYDPTGGVEKLFF
TRBV6-1 | CASSEGLRGNQPQHF
TRBV7-2 | CASSSPTGGAYEQYF
TRBV18 | CASSPLEQAHTEAFF
TRBV12-3/TRBV12-4 | CASSNTGNTIYF
TRBV12-3/TRBV12-4 | CASSFPGEKTQYF
TRBV5-4 | CASSLGGQGNEKLFF
TRBV7-9 | CASSLVANTEAFF
TRBV19 | CASSKTGGNEQFF
TRBV5-1 | CASSLATTGETQYF
TRBV4-2 | CASSQDLAGNYNEQFF
TRBV5-4 | CASSPGAKNTEAFF
TRBV4-2 | CASSLDPDRGLGYGYTF
TRBV9 | CASSVTGDSADTQYF
TRBV27 | CASSLWAGFGEAFF
TRBV6-5 | CASRRGQTNYGYTF
TRBV6-4 | CASSDSIQQGARSNQPQHF
TRBV28 | CASSSRTGSNQPQHF
TRBV20-1 | CSASPTGISNSPLHF
TRBV5-4 | CASSFDLAGGYEQYF
TRBV5-1 | CASSLDRGGEKLFF
TRBV2 | CASITGTGGSPLHF
TRBV7-6 | CASSLGGTGGDRGYTF
TRBV24-1 | CATSDRGTGPGGANVLTF
TRBV7-2 | CASTFPTGGSGNTIYF
TRBV7-9 | CASSISTGAGRHEQFF
TRBV10-1 | CASTRGASGGNEQFF
TRBV29-1 | CSVGGQGWVSTEAFF
TRBV6-1 | CASSVGGTGPFNEQFF
TRBV9 | CASSEYESSYNSPLHF